The clone carrying this T cell receptor (beta chain) was seen more than once but under ten times. No antigen is known for it. The data were taken from a study of T cell responses to AZD1222 COVID-19 vaccine. Study results and limitations: Baseline seropositives among AZD1222 recipients totaled only five to seven. Donors in the cohort were predominantly white British and more often female, and clonal diversity was possibly underestimated.

This CDR3 region has 13 residues. The V gene lost 6 bases and the J gene lost 2 bases, with 8 bases spanning the gap. From germline, CDR1 is LNHDA and CDR2 SQIVND (reference sequence). The assay was immunoSEQ multiplex PCR, and TCRdb's table has in-frame clones only and misses some. In the table there are fewer than 55,000 clones, over 80% of which are singletons. The chain couples TRBV19 to TRBJ2-4; tentative D call: TRBD2 (6 bases). The clonotype comes from an adult in good health. The source material was peripheral blood, sampled on day 0 of AZD1222 vaccination. The CDR3: CASREGPKNIQYF. The DNA for the CDR3 is TGTGCCAGTAGGGAGGGGCCCAAAAACATTCAGTACTTC.